Listed below are T cell receptor beta chains from one sample, sequenced in a study of blood T cells in healthy people across ages. A single record per CDR3 protein comes from TCRdb applying MiXCR to the 5' RACE reads. In the table there are over 500,000 distinct CDR3 sequences, about 27% of which are singletons. These data also featured in a second study, about T cells of mothers and their children.

The source material was blood. The source of these receptors is a boy aged 2 to 9 in good health. Each CDR3 is given with its conserved first and last residue. D genes are given only for firm matches. The size of a clone is reported for some rows only, either as once, few or many, or as a class for expanded clones.

clone_size: few
j_call: TRBJ2-3
v_call: TRBV7-8
d_call: -
cdr3_nt: TGTGCCAGCAGCTTATTTAGTGGTTGGGGGGATACGCAGTATTTT
cdr3_aa: CASSLFSGWGDTQYF

clone_size: -
j_call: TRBJ1-1
v_call: TRBV4-1
d_call: -
cdr3_nt: TGCGCCAGCAGCCAATCCCCGTCGACGGGAACTGAAGCTTTCTTT
cdr3_aa: CASSQSPSTGTEAFF

clone_size: few
j_call: TRBJ2-1
v_call: TRBV7-7
d_call: TRBD1
cdr3_nt: TGTGCTAGCAGCCCGCGACAGGGAAGGTTCAATGAGCAGTTCTTC
cdr3_aa: CASSPRQGRFNEQFF

clone_size: -
j_call: TRBJ2-5
v_call: TRBV2
d_call: -
cdr3_nt: TGTGCCAGCAGTGAAATCCACCCGGGGGAGACCCAGTACTTC
cdr3_aa: CASSEIHPGETQYF

clone_size: -
j_call: TRBJ1-4
v_call: TRBV27
d_call: TRBD1
cdr3_nt: TGTGCCAGCAGGCAGGACAGGCTCTCTGAAAAACTGTTTTTT
cdr3_aa: CASRQDRLSEKLFF

clone_size: few
j_call: TRBJ2-5
v_call: TRBV27
d_call: -
cdr3_nt: TGTGCCAGCATGAAATACCCAGGGAGAGAGACCCAGTACTTC
cdr3_aa: CASMKYPGRETQYF

clone_size: few
j_call: TRBJ1-2
v_call: TRBV7-6
d_call: TRBD1
cdr3_nt: TGTGCCAGCAGCCTTAGTGGACAGGGAGCCTATGGCTACACCTTC
cdr3_aa: CASSLSGQGAYGYTF

clone_size: few
j_call: TRBJ2-1
v_call: TRBV5-6
d_call: -
cdr3_nt: TGTGCCAGCAGCTTCCAGGAGCTCAATGAGCAGTTCTTC
cdr3_aa: CASSFQELNEQFF

clone_size: -
j_call: TRBJ2-1
v_call: TRBV4-1
d_call: TRBD1
cdr3_nt: TGCGCCAGCAGCGGTGGACAGGGGGTATACAATGAGCAGTTCTTC
cdr3_aa: CASSGGQGVYNEQFF

clone_size: -
j_call: TRBJ2-3
v_call: TRBV7-2
d_call: TRBD1
cdr3_nt: TGTGCCAGCAGCCCGCACAGGGGGCCTAGCACAGATACGCAGTATTTT
cdr3_aa: CASSPHRGPSTDTQYF

clone_size: -
j_call: TRBJ2-7
v_call: TRBV20-1
d_call: -
cdr3_nt: TGCAGTGCTAGAGAATGGGGGGTCGACTACGAGCAGTACTTC
cdr3_aa: CSAREWGVDYEQYF

clone_size: many
j_call: TRBJ1-1
v_call: TRBV5-8
d_call: -
cdr3_nt: TGTGCCAGCAGCCGGCGGTCAGTGGCCACTGAAGCTTTCTTT
cdr3_aa: CASSRRSVATEAFF

clone_size: -
j_call: TRBJ2-5
v_call: TRBV12-3/TRBV12-4
d_call: -
cdr3_nt: TGTGCCAGCAGCCGGACAGATATCCAAGAGACCCAGTACTTC
cdr3_aa: CASSRTDIQETQYF

clone_size: -
j_call: TRBJ1-3
v_call: TRBV6-5
d_call: TRBD1
cdr3_nt: TGTGCCAGCAGTTACTCTTCTGGACAGGACCACTCTGGAAACACCATATATTTT
cdr3_aa: CASSYSSGQDHSGNTIYF

clone_size: -
j_call: TRBJ2-5
v_call: TRBV7-8
d_call: -
cdr3_nt: TGTGCCAGCAGCCGGAAGGACCCGGGGGTAGAGACCCAGTACTTC
cdr3_aa: CASSRKDPGVETQYF

clone_size: -
j_call: TRBJ2-4
v_call: TRBV30
d_call: -
cdr3_nt: TGTGCCTGGAGCGGGGGGCCCAAAAACATTCAGTACTTC
cdr3_aa: CAWSGGPKNIQYF

clone_size: once
j_call: TRBJ2-5
v_call: TRBV15
d_call: TRBD1
cdr3_nt: TGTGTCACCAGCAGCGGGACAGGGAGGAAGGAGACCCAGTACTTC
cdr3_aa: CVTSSGTGRKETQYF

clone_size: few
j_call: TRBJ2-6
v_call: TRBV7-2
d_call: -
cdr3_nt: TGTGCCAGCAGCTCCTTCCCAGGGAGGGCCAACGTCCTGACTTTC
cdr3_aa: CASSSFPGRANVLTF

clone_size: -
j_call: TRBJ2-5
v_call: TRBV29-1
d_call: TRBD1
cdr3_nt: TGCAGCGTTGTCCGGGGACAGGCCCAAGAGACCCAGTACTTC
cdr3_aa: CSVVRGQAQETQYF

clone_size: few
j_call: TRBJ2-7
v_call: TRBV7-9
d_call: -
cdr3_nt: TGTGCCAGCAGCTATTCCTCCGGGACGACTTCCTACGAGCAGTACTTC
cdr3_aa: CASSYSSGTTSYEQYF

clone_size: few
j_call: TRBJ2-1
v_call: TRBV3-1
d_call: TRBD2
cdr3_nt: TGTGCCAGCAGCCCCCTCGGGACTAGCGGATACAATGAGCAGTTCTTC
cdr3_aa: CASSPLGTSGYNEQFF

clone_size: -
j_call: TRBJ2-3
v_call: TRBV12-3/TRBV12-4
d_call: TRBD1
cdr3_nt: TGTGCCAGCAGCCCCGGGACAGTACCAGATACGCAGTATTTT
cdr3_aa: CASSPGTVPDTQYF

clone_size: -
j_call: TRBJ2-5
v_call: TRBV5-1
d_call: -
cdr3_nt: TGCGCCAGCAGTAAAACTAGCCCCCAAGAGACCCAGTACTTC
cdr3_aa: CASSKTSPQETQYF

clone_size: few
j_call: TRBJ1-1
v_call: TRBV25-1
d_call: -
cdr3_nt: TGTGCCAGCAGTGAATCGGGGCCCGGTTTAGGGAACACTGAAGCTTTCTTT
cdr3_aa: CASSESGPGLGNTEAFF

clone_size: -
j_call: TRBJ2-5
v_call: TRBV9
d_call: -
cdr3_nt: TGTGCCAGCAGCGAGGGGGGATATGGACAAGAGACCCAGTACTTC
cdr3_aa: CASSEGGYGQETQYF

clone_size: few
j_call: TRBJ1-1
v_call: TRBV3-1
d_call: TRBD1
cdr3_nt: TGTGCCAGCAGCCAAACAGGGGGAATCGGGGCAGGCACTGAAGCTTTCTTT
cdr3_aa: CASSQTGGIGAGTEAFF

clone_size: few
j_call: TRBJ2-2
v_call: TRBV27
d_call: -
cdr3_nt: TGTGCCAGCAGTATCCTCTCGGTCCCCGGGGAGCTGTTTTTT
cdr3_aa: CASSILSVPGELFF

clone_size: -
j_call: TRBJ2-5
v_call: TRBV3-1
d_call: TRBD1
cdr3_nt: TGTGCCAGCAAGGACAGGGGAGGAGAGACCCAGTACTTC
cdr3_aa: CASKDRGGETQYF

clone_size: -
j_call: TRBJ2-1
v_call: TRBV2
d_call: TRBD1
cdr3_nt: TGTGCCAGCAGTGGGACAGGTCGGCTCTGGTTCTTC
cdr3_aa: CASSGTGRLWFF

clone_size: -
j_call: TRBJ1-1
v_call: TRBV7-9
d_call: -
cdr3_nt: TGTGCCAGCAGCGCGACAGGTCCCACTGAAGCTTTCTTT
cdr3_aa: CASSATGPTEAFF

clone_size: -
j_call: TRBJ1-4
v_call: TRBV15
d_call: -
cdr3_nt: TGTGCCACCAGCAGAGATGGGGGACTGCTGAATGAAAAACTGTTTTTT
cdr3_aa: CATSRDGGLLNEKLFF

clone_size: -
j_call: TRBJ1-4
v_call: TRBV3-1
d_call: -
cdr3_nt: TGTGCCAGCAGCCAACGGGGTCAGGAGAATGAAAAACTGTTTTTT
cdr3_aa: CASSQRGQENEKLFF